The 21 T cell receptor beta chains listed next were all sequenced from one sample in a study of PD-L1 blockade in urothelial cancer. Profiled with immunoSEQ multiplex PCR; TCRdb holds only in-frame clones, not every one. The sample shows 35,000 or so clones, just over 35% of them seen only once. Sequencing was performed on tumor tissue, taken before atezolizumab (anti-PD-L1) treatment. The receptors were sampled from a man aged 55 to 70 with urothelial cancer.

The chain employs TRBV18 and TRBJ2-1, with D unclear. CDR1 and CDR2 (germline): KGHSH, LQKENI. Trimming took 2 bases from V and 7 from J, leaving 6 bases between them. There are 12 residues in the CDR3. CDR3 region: CASSPGANEQFF. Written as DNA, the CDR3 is TGTGCCAGCTCACCAGGTGCGAATGAGCAGTTCTTC.

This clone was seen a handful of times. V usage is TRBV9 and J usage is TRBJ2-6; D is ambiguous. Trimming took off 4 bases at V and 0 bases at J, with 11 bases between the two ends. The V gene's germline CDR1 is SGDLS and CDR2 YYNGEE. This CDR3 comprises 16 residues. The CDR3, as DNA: TGTGCCAGCAGCCCTCAGACTGCCTCTGGGGCCAACGTCCTGACTTTC. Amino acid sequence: CASSPQTASGANVLTF.

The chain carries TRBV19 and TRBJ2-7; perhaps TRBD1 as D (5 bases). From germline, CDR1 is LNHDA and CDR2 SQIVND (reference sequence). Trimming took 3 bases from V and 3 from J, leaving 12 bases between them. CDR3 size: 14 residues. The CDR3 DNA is TGTGCCAGTAGTATCCGGCAGGGCTTCTACGAGCAGTACTTC. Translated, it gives CASSIRQGFYEQYF.

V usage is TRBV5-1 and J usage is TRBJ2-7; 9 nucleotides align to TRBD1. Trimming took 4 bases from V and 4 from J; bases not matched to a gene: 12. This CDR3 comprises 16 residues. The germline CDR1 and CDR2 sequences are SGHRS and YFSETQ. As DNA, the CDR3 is TGCGCCAGCAGCCTGACCCCGGGACAGGGAGTTTACGAGCAGTACTTC. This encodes CASSLTPGQGVYEQYF.

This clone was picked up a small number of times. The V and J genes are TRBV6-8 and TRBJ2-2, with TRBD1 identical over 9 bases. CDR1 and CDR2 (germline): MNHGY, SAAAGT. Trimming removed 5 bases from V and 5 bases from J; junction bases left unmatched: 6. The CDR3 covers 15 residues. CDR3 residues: CASSTAQGATGELFF. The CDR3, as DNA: TGTGCCAGCAGTACTGCACAGGGGGCGACCGGGGAGCTGTTTTTT.

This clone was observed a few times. The CDR3 reads CASSYLGTSGYEQYF. The CDR3 DNA follows: TGTGCCAGCAGTTACCTTGGGACTAGCGGCTACGAGCAGTACTTC. V is TRBV6-8 and J is TRBJ2-7; 11 bases map to TRBD2. J was trimmed by 3 bases and V by 2 bases; bases with no gene match: 3. The CDR3 runs to 15 residues. In germline, CDR1 is MNHGY, CDR2 SAAAGT.

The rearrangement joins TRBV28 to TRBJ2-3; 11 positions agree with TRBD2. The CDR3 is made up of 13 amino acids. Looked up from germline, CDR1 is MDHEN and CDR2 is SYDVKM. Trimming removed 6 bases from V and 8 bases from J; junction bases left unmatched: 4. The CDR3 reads CASRDGTSGTQYF. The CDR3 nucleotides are TGTGCCAGCAGGGATGGGACTAGCGGTACGCAGTATTTT.

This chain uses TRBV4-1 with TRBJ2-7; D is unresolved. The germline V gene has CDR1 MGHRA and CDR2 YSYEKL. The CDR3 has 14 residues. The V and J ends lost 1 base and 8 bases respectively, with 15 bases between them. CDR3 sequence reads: CASSQGLLFRKQYF. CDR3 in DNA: TGCGCCAGCAGCCAAGGACTGTTGTTCCGGAAGCAGTACTTC.

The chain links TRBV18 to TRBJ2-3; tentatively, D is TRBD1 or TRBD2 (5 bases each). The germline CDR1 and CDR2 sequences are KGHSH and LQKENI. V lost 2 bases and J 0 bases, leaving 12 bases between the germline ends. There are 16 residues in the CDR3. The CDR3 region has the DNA TGTGCCAGCTCACCAACTAGGACACTTAGCACAGATACGCAGTATTTT. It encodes CASSPTRTLSTDTQYF. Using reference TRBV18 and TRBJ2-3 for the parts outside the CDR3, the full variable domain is NAGVMQNPRHLVRRRGQEARLRCSPMKGHSHVYWYRQLPEEGLKFMVYLQKENIIDESGMPKERFSAEFPKEGPSILRIQQVVRGDSAAYFCASSPTRTLSTDTQYFGPGTRLTVL.

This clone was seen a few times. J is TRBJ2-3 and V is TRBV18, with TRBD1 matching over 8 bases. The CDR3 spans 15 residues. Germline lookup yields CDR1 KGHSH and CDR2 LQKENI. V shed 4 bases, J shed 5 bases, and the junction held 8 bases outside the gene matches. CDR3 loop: CASSQDQGAGDTQYF. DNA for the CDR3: TGTGCCAGCTCACAAGACCAGGGGGCAGGAGATACGCAGTATTTT.

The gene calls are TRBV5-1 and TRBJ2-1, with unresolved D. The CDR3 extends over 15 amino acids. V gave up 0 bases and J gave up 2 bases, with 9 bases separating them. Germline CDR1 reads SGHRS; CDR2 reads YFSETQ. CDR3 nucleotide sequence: TGCGCCAGCAGCTTGGACCCTCGCCCCTACAATGAGCAGTTCTTC. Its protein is CASSLDPRPYNEQFF.

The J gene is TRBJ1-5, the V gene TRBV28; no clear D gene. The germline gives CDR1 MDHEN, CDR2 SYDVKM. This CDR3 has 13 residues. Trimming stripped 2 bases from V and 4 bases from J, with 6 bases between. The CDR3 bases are TGTGCCAGCAGTTTAAGTGGGAATCAGCCCCAGCATTTT. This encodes CASSLSGNQPQHF.

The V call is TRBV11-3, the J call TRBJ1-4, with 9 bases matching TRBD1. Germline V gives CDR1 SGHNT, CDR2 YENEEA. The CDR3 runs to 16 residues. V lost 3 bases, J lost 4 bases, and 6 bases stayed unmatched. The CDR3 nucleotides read TGTGCCAGCAGCTTCGTTACAGGGGGCCTTAATGAAAAACTGTTTTTT. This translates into CASSFVTGGLNEKLFF.

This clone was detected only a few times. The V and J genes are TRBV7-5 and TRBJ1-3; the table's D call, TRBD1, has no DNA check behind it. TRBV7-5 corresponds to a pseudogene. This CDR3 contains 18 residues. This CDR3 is CASSYHGQGLFSGNTIYF. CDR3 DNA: TGTGCCAGCAGCTACCACGGACAGGGCCTCTTTTCGGGAAACACCATATATTTT.

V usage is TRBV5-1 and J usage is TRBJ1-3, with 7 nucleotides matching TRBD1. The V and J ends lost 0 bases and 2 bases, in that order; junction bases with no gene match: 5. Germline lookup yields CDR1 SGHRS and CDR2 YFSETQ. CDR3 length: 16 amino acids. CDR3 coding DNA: TGCGCCAGCAGCTTGGAGGGCCAGGGGGCTGGAAACACCATATATTTT. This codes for CASSLEGQGAGNTIYF.

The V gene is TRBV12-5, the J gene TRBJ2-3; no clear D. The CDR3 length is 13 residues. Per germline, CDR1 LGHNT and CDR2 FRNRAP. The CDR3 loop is CASRHLRTDTQYF. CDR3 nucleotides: TGTGCCAGCCGCCACCTCCGGACAGATACGCAGTATTTT.

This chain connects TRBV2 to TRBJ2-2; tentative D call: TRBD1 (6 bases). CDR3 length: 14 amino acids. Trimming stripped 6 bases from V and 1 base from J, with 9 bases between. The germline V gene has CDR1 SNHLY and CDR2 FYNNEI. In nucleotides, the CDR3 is TGTGCCAGCAGGCTACAGGGGAACACCGGGGAGCTGTTTTTT. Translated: CASRLQGNTGELFF. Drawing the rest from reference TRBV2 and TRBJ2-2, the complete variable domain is EPEVTQTPSHQVTQMGQEVILRCVPISNHLYFYWYRQILGQKVEFLVSFYNNEISEKSEIFDDQFSVERPDGSNFTLKIRSTKLEDSAMYFCASRLQGNTGELFFGEGSRLTVL.

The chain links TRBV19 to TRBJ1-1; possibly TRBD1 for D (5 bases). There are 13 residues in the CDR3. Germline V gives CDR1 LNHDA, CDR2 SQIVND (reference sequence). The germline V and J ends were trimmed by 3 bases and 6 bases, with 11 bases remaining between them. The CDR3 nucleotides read TGTGCCAGTAGTATGGGGGGGATGGCTGAAGCTTTCTTT. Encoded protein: CASSMGGMAEAFF. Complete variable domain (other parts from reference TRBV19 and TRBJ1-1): DGGITQSPKYLFRKEGQNVTLSCEQNLNHDAMYWYRQDPGQGLRLIYYSQIVNDFQKGDIAEGYSVSREKKESFPLTVTSAQKNPTAFYLCASSMGGMAEAFFGQGTRLTVV.

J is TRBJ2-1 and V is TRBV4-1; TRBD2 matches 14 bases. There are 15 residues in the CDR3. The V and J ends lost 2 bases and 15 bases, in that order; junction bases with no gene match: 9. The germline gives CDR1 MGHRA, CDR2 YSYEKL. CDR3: CASSQLGLAGVSLFF. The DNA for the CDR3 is TGCGCCAGCAGCCAATTGGGACTAGCGGGAGTCTCTTTGTTCTTC.

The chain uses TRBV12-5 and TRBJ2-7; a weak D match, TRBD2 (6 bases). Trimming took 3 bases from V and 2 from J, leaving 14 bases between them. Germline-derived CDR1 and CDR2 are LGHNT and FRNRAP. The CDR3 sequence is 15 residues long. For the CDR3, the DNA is TGTGCTAGTGGTTTTGGGACTTTTCCTACCTACGAGCAGTACTTC. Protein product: CASGFGTFPTYEQYF.

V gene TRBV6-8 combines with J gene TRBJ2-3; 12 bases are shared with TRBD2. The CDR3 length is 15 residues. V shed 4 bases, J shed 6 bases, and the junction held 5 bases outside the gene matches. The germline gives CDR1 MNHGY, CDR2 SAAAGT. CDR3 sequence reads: CASSSSGRARDTQYF. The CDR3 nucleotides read TGTGCCAGCAGTTCTAGCGGGAGGGCCCGGGATACGCAGTATTTT.